Presented here are 16 T cell receptor beta chains from one specimen sequenced in a study of shared clonotypes between healthy human individuals. Repertoires were generated with immunoSEQ multiplex PCR, while TCRdb's copy carries only in-frame clones and drops some. The table includes about 2 million clones, roughly 95% detected once. Terminally differentiated effector memory CD45RA+ cells were left out of the naive CD8 fraction, which was CD45RO-negative and positively selected for CCR7. The material sequenced was naive CD8+ T cells sorted from blood. The receptors stem from a man aged 18 to 29 in good health.

The sample holds one count of this clone. The chain couples TRBV9 to TRBJ2-1; no clear D. Germline V gene lookup returns CDR1 SGDLS and CDR2 YYNGEE. With 3 bases removed from V and 2 bases from J, the gap between germline ends came to 6 bases. The CDR3 loop spans 13 amino acids. Here the CDR3 reads CASSEEPYNEQFF. Here the CDR3 DNA reads TGTGCCAGCAGCGAGGAGCCCTACAATGAGCAGTTCTTC.

The J gene is TRBJ1-6, the V gene TRBV4-3; D is unclear. Trimming took off 0 bases at V and 9 bases at J, with 12 bases between the two ends. Germline V gene sequence: CDR1 LGHNA, CDR2 YSLEER. The length of the CDR3 is 15 residues. The CDR3 nucleotides are TGCGCCAGCAGCCAAGATCTGGCAGGACGTTCACCCCTCCACTTT. It specifies CASSQDLAGRSPLHF.

The sample holds a few counts of this clone. The same CDR3 is also encoded by other DNA sequences in this sample. This CDR3 is CASSLLEGNTEAFF. In DNA form, the CDR3 reads TGCGCCAGCAGCCTTCTTGAGGGGAACACTGAAGCTTTCTTT. This chain links TRBV4-1 with TRBJ1-1; D remains unclear. Germline V gene data show CDR1 as MGHRA and CDR2 as YSYEKL. The ends were cut back, 4 bases at V and 1 base at J, with 10 bases in the middle. There are 14 residues in the CDR3.

CDR3 residues: CASSLGGTSNQPQHF. CDR3 nucleotides: TGTGCCAGCAGCCTCGGGGGGACTAGCAATCAGCCCCAGCATTTT. The gene calls are TRBV9 and TRBJ1-5, with D possibly TRBD1 on 5 matching bases. The V end was cut by 4 bases, the J end by 0 bases, with 11 bases between. Germline-derived CDR1 and CDR2 are SGDLS and YYNGEE. This CDR3 region has 15 residues.

V gene TRBV27 combines with J gene TRBJ1-6, with a tentative D call TRBD1 (5 bases). There are 12 residues in the CDR3. CDR1 is MNHEY, CDR2 SMNVEV, per germline (reference sequence). The V gene lost 8 bases and the J gene lost 7 bases, with 9 bases spanning the gap. CDR3 in DNA: TGTGCCAGCTCACAGGACAATTCACCCCTCCACTTT. The encoded protein is CASSQDNSPLHF.

Concerning this clone itself: Different DNA sequences within this sample yield the same CDR3. The rearrangement joins TRBV2 to TRBJ1-5; 7 positions match TRBD1. Unmatched junction bases numbered 2, after V lost 6 bases and J lost 0 bases. CDR1 is SNHLY and CDR2 is FYNNEI in the germline V gene. CDR3 length: 14 residues. DNA of the CDR3: TGTGCCAGCAGGACAGGGTTTAGCAATCAGCCCCAGCATTTT. Amino acids: CASRTGFSNQPQHF.

The chain is built from TRBV4-1 and TRBJ2-1; TRBD2 matches at 8 bases. Trimming removed 0 bases from V and 4 bases from J; junction bases left unmatched: 11. The CDR3 consists of 18 residues. Per germline, CDR1 MGHRA and CDR2 YSYEKL. The CDR3: CASSQEGPGGPLYNEQFF. CDR3 in DNA: TGCGCCAGCAGCCAAGAGGGTCCGGGAGGGCCCTTGTACAATGAGCAGTTCTTC.

This clone was seen only once. V is TRBV6-1 and J is TRBJ2-7, with D uncertain. Trimming cost V 3 bases and J 2 bases, with 8 bases left between them. The CDR3 is 13 amino acids. Germline CDR1 MNHNS, CDR2 SASEGT. This CDR3 reads CASSDQVAYEQYF. The CDR3 DNA sequence: TGTGCCAGCAGTGATCAGGTGGCCTACGAGCAGTACTTC.

The chain uses TRBV6-5 and TRBJ1-1; D uncertain. V was pared by 8 bases and J by 0 bases, with 7 bases between. The CDR3 contains 12 residues. The germline V gene has CDR1 MNHEY and CDR2 SVGAGI. Here the CDR3 reads CASAGMNTEAFF. CDR3 bases: TGTGCCAGCGCGGGGATGAACACTGAAGCTTTCTTT.

The CDR3 region has the DNA TGTGCCAGCAGTTTATCTGGGGATGAGCAGTTCTTC. Protein sequence: CASSLSGDEQFF. The chain combines TRBV28 with TRBJ2-1; D is undetermined. Germline values: CDR1 MDHEN, CDR2 SYDVKM. Trimming took off 1 base at V and 8 bases at J, with 6 bases between the two ends. The CDR3 extends over 12 amino acids. The full variable domain, rest sourced from reference TRBV28 and TRBJ2-1, is DVKVTQSSRYLVKRTGEKVFLECVQDMDHENMFWYRQDPGLGLRLIYFSYDVKMKEKGDIPEGYSVSREKKERFSLILESASTNQTSMYLCASSLSGDEQFFGPGTRLTVL.

This clone came up once. The CDR3 nucleotides read TGCGCCAGCAGCCAAGAGTCAGTAGCGGGTAGCTCCTACAATGAGCAGTTCTTC. Its translation is CASSQESVAGSSYNEQFF. The chain links TRBV4-3 to TRBJ2-1; 7 nucleotides match TRBD2. Losses at the gene ends were 0 bases for V and 0 bases for J; bases not matched to a gene: 8. The germline gives CDR1 LGHNA, CDR2 YSLEER. The CDR3 loop spans 18 amino acids.

The chain has TRBV10-2 and TRBJ2-3; TRBD2 is a possible D gene (6 bases). The germline V and J ends were trimmed by 5 bases and 0 bases, with 12 bases remaining between them. Germline CDR1 WSHSY, CDR2 SAAADI. The CDR3 extends over 15 amino acids. This CDR3 reads CASSTASVSTDTQYF. The CDR3, as DNA: TGCGCCAGCAGTACAGCTAGCGTAAGCACAGATACGCAGTATTTT.

This clone was found once. The rearrangement uses TRBV4-1 and TRBJ2-1, with 11 bases lining up with TRBD2. The CDR3 contains 19 residues. After removal of 7 bases from V and 3 bases from J, the junction contained 17 bases not matched to a gene. Germline CDR1 is MGHRA and CDR2 is YSYEKL. CDR3 protein: CASTLRATSGEQGYNEQFF. CDR3 nucleotide sequence: TGCGCCAGCACCCTAAGGGCGACTAGCGGGGAACAGGGCTACAATGAGCAGTTCTTC.

This chain uses TRBV4-3 with TRBJ2-7, with TRBD1 matching 7 bases. This CDR3 is 16 amino acids long. Trimming took 0 bases from V and 4 from J; bases not matched to a gene: 9. Germline V gene data show CDR1 as LGHNA and CDR2 as YSLEER. The CDR3 DNA reads as TGCGCCAGCAGCCAAGATCGAAGACAGGGCGCTTACGAGCAGTACTTC. Protein sequence: CASSQDRRQGAYEQYF.

The chain joins TRBV20-1 to TRBJ1-1; D unclear. From germline, CDR1 is DFQATT and CDR2 SNEGSKA (reference sequence). V lost 0 bases, J lost 9 bases, and 8 bases lay in between. The CDR3 is 11 residues long. The CDR3 loop reads CSAREGRQAFF. DNA for the CDR3: TGCAGTGCTAGAGAGGGCCGGCAAGCTTTCTTT.

The chain carries TRBV2 and TRBJ1-2; D is perhaps TRBD1 (5 bases). With 4 bases removed from V and 5 bases from J, the gap between germline ends came to 17 bases. Germline assignment: CDR1 SNHLY and CDR2 FYNNEI. The CDR3 contains 15 residues. The CDR3 region has the DNA TGTGCCAGCAGTGGATCCAGGGAATTATCTTATGGCTACACCTTC. Protein product: CASSGSRELSYGYTF.